The 17 T cell receptor beta chains given below trace back to one sample, sequenced in a study of regulatory T cells in long-lasting Graves disease. Time point specified: persistent/refractory GD, antithyroid drugs over 5 years with positive TRAb. There was RNA extracted from PBMCs, and the TCR library was made from it. Arm-PCR of CDR3 regions and iRepertoire HTBI primers were used to build TCR beta libraries. TCRdb reprocessed the multiplex PCR reads with MiXCR, giving one entry per CDR3 protein. The sample has around 430,000 distinct CDR3 sequences; 22% are singletons. Sample: peripheral blood mononuclear cells (PBMCs), taken when the disease was refractory, from a patient treated with antithyroid drugs. These receptor sequences come from a female donor with Graves disease.

There are many counts of this clonotype. The gene calls are TRBV28 and TRBJ1-1, with 7 bases lining up with TRBD1. Germline assignment: CDR1 MDHEN and CDR2 SYDVKM. J was trimmed by 11 bases and V by 7 bases; bases with no gene match: 19. The CDR3 contains 15 residues. This chain's CDR3 is CASTSFGTDLKWAFF. CDR3 sequence (DNA): TGTGCCAGCACTTCCTTTGGGACAGACTTAAAATGGGCTTTCTTT.

This clonotype occurred many times. The chain has TRBV6-1 and TRBJ2-7; no clear D gene. The CDR3 sequence is 14 residues long. V lost 5 bases, J lost 3 bases, and 14 bases lay in between. Germline V CDR1 and CDR2: MNHNS, SASEGT. The DNA for the CDR3 is TGTGCCAGCAGTCTCCAAGGTGGGGACTACGAGCAGTACTTC. Translation: CASSLQGGDYEQYF.

The J gene is TRBJ1-1, the V gene TRBV6-7; D unresolved. TRBV6-7 is an open reading frame whose function is uncertain. Trimming left V 6 bases short and J 0 bases short, with 11 bases between. This CDR3 comprises 14 residues. The CDR3 DNA reads TGTGCCAGCAGCCTACAATGGATGAACACTGAAGCTTTCTTT. It yields the protein CASSLQWMNTEAFF.

As concerns this clonotype: This may stem from a read error, because a much larger clone lies one nucleotide away. The chain carries TRBV10-3 and TRBJ1-2, with 8 bases fitting TRBD1. This CDR3 has 14 residues. Germline loops: CDR1 ENHRY, CDR2 SYGVKD. Losses at the gene ends were 4 bases for V and 8 bases for J; bases not matched to a gene: 9. CDR3 nucleotides: TGTGCCATCAGTGGGGGGACAGGAATAGAGGGCTACACCTTC. This sequence encodes CAISGGTGIEGYTF.

The chain uses TRBV20-1 and TRBJ1-5; possible D gene TRBD1, 6 bases. Germline lookup yields CDR1 DFQATT and CDR2 SNEGSKA (reference sequence). CDR3 length: 14 amino acids. Trimming took 6 bases from V and 7 from J, leaving 19 bases between them. The CDR3 here is CSADKQGRGQPQHF. The CDR3 coding sequence is TGCAGTGCGGATAAACAGGGAAGGGGGCAGCCCCAGCATTTT.

This clonotype was observed a handful of times. The chain joins TRBV7-9 to TRBJ2-5, with a weak D call TRBD1 (6 bases). The germline V gene has CDR1 SEHNR and CDR2 FQNEAQ (reference sequence). Trimming removed 6 bases at V and 3 bases at J, with 14 bases between. CDR3 length: 14 amino acids. The CDR3, as DNA: TGTGCCAGCAGTCTGATGACAGGAGAAGAGACCCAGTACTTC. The encoded protein is CASSLMTGEETQYF. The full variable domain, with the rest looked up from reference TRBV7-9 and TRBJ2-5, is DTGVSQNPRHKITKRGQNVTFRCDPISEHNRLYWYRQTLGQGPEFLTYFQNEAQLEKSRLLSDRFSAERPKGSFSTLEIQRTEQGDSAMYLCASSLMTGEETQYFGPGTRLLVL.

The rearrangement links TRBV27 to TRBJ1-1; tentatively, D is TRBD1 (5 bases). Germline CDR1 reads MNHEY; CDR2 reads SMNVEV (reference sequence). The CDR3 loop spans 13 amino acids. V was shortened by 6 bases and J by 3 bases, with 11 bases between the two germline ends. The CDR3: CASRPGWDTEAFF. The CDR3 coding sequence is TGTGCCAGCAGGCCAGGGTGGGACACTGAAGCTTTCTTT.

This clonotype appeared once. The final CDR3 position lacks the conserved phenylalanine or tryptophan, pointing to a likely read error. The DNA is omitted, as the CDR3 cannot be located on it reliably, and the CDR3 follows TCRdb's listing. This chain links TRBV7-2 with TRBJ1-2; the listed D gene, TRBD1, was not tested against the DNA. Germline values: CDR1 SGHTA, CDR2 FQGNSA. Counting both end residues, the CDR3 totals 14 amino acids. This chain's CDR3 is CASSPTGGHYGCTI.

The chain uses TRBV20-1 and TRBJ2-2; tentative D call: TRBD1 (5 bases). V was pared by 6 bases and J by 2 bases, with 13 bases between. The germline gives CDR1 DFQATT, CDR2 SNEGSKA (reference sequence). CDR3 size: 14 residues. The CDR3 is CSAFGASNTGELFF. The CDR3 nucleotides read TGCAGTGCCTTTGGGGCCTCAAACACCGGGGAGCTGTTTTTT.

This clonotype came up many times. This chain uses TRBV2 with TRBJ1-5, with no clear D. This CDR3 spans 13 amino acids. Germline CDR1 reads SNHLY; CDR2 reads FYNNEI. V dropped 6 bases and J dropped 0 bases, with 6 bases sitting between them. This chain's CDR3 is CASRQNSNQPQHF. Written as DNA, the CDR3 is TGTGCCAGCAGACAGAATAGCAATCAGCCCCAGCATTTT.

J is TRBJ1-4 and V is TRBV5-4; D might be TRBD1 (5 bases). V gave up 0 bases and J gave up 7 bases, with 16 bases separating them. Germline V lookup: CDR1 SGHNT, CDR2 YYREEE (reference sequence). The CDR3 has 16 amino acids. The CDR3 loop is CASSLDGGREGEKLFF. The CDR3 DNA follows: TGTGCCAGCAGCTTGGATGGTGGCAGGGAAGGTGAAAAACTGTTTTTT.

This clonotype was counted at least ten times. This chain links TRBV6-1 with TRBJ1-1; tentative D call: TRBD1 (6 bases). Deletions cut 5 bases from V and 1 base from J, with 14 bases between. The CDR3 runs 15 residues. Germline V gene lookup returns CDR1 MNHNS and CDR2 SASEGT. DNA of the CDR3: TGTGCCAGCAGTCACAAACAGGGCCAGAACACTGAAGCTTTCTTT. Protein sequence: CASSHKQGQNTEAFF.

The V call is TRBV6-5, the J call TRBJ1-2; tentative D call: TRBD1 (5 bases). V was pared by 3 bases and J by 4 bases, with 12 bases between. Germline CDR1 and CDR2: MNHEY and SVGAGI. This CDR3 comprises 14 residues. In DNA form, the CDR3 reads TGTGCCAGCAGTTATCCAGGGTTTTTCTATGGCTACACCTTC. This codes for CASSYPGFFYGYTF.

This clonotype has at least ten counts. This chain joins TRBV12-3 or TRBV12-4 and TRBJ1-1; D not resolved. V lost 8 bases and J lost 4, with 11 bases in between. The CDR3 is 12 amino acids. The CDR3 here is CASGTRGTEAFF. In DNA form, the CDR3 reads TGTGCCAGCGGAACACGGGGCACTGAAGCTTTCTTT.

This clonotype was counted ten times or more. This chain links TRBV28 with TRBJ2-7, with D hard to call. This CDR3 has 15 residues. V lost 4 bases and J 0 bases, leaving 13 bases between the germline ends. Germline-derived CDR1 and CDR2 are MDHEN and SYDVKM. The CDR3 loop is CASSSPSGLSYEQYF. The CDR3 nucleotides are TGTGCCAGCAGTTCCCCAAGTGGCCTCTCCTACGAGCAGTACTTC.

The rearrangement uses TRBV12-3 or TRBV12-4 and TRBJ2-6, with TRBD1 matching over 11 bases. V shed 7 bases and J 1 base; nucleotides not matched to a gene: 6. The CDR3 is 17 amino acids. This CDR3 is CASTLGTGGSGANVLTF. The DNA of the CDR3 is TGTGCCAGCACCCTGGGGACAGGGGGTTCTGGGGCCAACGTCCTGACTTTC.

The genes are TRBV7-8 and TRBJ1-5, with a possible D match to TRBD1 (5 bases). Per the germline V gene, CDR1 is SGHVS and CDR2 is FQNEAQ. The V gene lost 1 base and the J gene lost 0 bases, with 19 bases spanning the gap. This CDR3 is built from 19 residues. The CDR3 here is CASSLDPGRFGSSNQPQHF. The CDR3 bases are TGTGCCAGCAGCTTAGACCCAGGGAGGTTCGGTTCTAGCAATCAGCCCCAGCATTTT.